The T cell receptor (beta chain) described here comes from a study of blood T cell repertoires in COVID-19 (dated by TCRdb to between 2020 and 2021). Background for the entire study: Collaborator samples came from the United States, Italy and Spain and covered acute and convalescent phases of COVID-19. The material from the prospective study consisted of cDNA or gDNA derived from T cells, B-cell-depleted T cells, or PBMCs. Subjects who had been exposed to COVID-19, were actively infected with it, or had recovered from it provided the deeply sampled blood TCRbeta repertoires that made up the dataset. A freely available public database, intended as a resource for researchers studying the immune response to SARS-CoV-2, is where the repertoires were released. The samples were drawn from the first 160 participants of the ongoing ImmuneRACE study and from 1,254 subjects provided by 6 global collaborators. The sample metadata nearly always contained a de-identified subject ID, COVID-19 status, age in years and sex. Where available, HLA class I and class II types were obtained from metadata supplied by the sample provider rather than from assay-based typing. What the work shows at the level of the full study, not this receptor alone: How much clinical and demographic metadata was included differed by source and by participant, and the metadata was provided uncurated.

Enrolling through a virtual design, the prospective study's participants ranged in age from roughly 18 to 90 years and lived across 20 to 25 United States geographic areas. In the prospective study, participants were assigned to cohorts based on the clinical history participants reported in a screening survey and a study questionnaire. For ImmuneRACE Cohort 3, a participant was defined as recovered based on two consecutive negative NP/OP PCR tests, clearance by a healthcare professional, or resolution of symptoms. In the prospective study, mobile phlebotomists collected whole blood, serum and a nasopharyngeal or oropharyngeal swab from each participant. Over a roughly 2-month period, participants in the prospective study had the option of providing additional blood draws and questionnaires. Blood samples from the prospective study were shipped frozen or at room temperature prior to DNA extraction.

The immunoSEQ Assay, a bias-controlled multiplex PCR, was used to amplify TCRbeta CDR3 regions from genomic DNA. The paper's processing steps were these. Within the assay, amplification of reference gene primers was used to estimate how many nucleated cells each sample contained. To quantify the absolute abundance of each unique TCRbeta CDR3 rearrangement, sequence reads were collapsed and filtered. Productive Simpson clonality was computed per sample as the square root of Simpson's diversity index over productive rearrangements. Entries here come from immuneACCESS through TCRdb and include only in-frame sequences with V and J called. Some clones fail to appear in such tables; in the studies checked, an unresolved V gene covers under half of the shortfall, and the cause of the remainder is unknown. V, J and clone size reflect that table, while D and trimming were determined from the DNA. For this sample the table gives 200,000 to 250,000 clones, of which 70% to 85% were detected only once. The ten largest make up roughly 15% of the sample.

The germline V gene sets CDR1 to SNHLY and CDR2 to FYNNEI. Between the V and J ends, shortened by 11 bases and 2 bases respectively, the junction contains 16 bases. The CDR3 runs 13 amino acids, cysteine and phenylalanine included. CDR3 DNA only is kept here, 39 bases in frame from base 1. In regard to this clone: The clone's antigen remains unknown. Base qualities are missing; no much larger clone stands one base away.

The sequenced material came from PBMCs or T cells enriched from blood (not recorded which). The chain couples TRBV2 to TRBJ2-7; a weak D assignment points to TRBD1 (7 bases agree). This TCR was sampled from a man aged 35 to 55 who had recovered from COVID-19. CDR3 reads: CAVGGGGTYEQYF. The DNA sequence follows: TGTGCCGTCGGAGGGGGCGGAACCTACGAGCAGTACTTC.